The TCR beta chain under discussion was sequenced for a study of blood T cells in healthy people across ages. About the study: T cells yielded about one barcoded beta molecule per two cells through template switching.

Donation came from healthy Caucasian individuals in Russia who were aged 6 to 90. Per sample, extraction of total RNA gave at least 5.5 micrograms in every case. V gave up 6 bases and J gave up 4 bases, with 12 bases separating them. CDR3 length: 13 amino acids. With a J-beta primer mix and a sample-barcoded 5' primer, a second PCR ran about 6 to 11 cycles. MiXCR, run by TCRdb on the 5' RACE reads, gives a single entry per CDR3 protein. The sample lists some 900,000 distinct CDR3 sequences; around 48% were seen once. The sequence was obtained from a man younger than 40 in good health. The rearrangement links TRBV12-3 or TRBV12-4 to TRBJ1-2; no clear D gene. The sample was blood. The CDR3 DNA reads TGTGCCAGCAGATCTTCCGGGTCCTATGGCTACACCTTC. Translation gives CASRSSGSYGYTF.